The present TCR beta chain was sequenced within a study of type 1 and type 2 diabetes patients (dated by TCRdb to the mid-2010s). About the investigation overall: Nine type 1 diabetes patients, a few type 2 diabetes patients and roughly 6 nondiabetic controls, all recruited in China, made up the cohort. Comparing 20-cycle and approximately 25-cycle amplification showed similar V gene usage, suggesting similar primer efficiencies and random PCR bias. TCRbeta repertoires were profiled by high-throughput sequencing in the study to compare type 1 diabetes, type 2 diabetes and nondiabetic individuals. The TCRbeta libraries underwent paired-end sequencing on Illumina HiSeq 2000 or MiSeq instruments. The whole study generated approximately 18 million paired-end reads. Across the study, CD4+ and CD8+ T cells were positively selected from PBMCs using CD4 or CD8 MicroBeads on MACS columns. For the type 1 diabetes patients, the type 2 diabetes patients acted as a disease comparison group. Results and caveats for the whole study, not just this receptor: In both CD4+ and CD8+ T cells, type 2 diabetes repertoires were highly diverse, with diversity significantly greater than that of type 1 diabetes repertoires. The study groups were not matched for age and gender, which could possibly have biased interpretation. Only a limited number of T2D and control samples were sequenced, so some T1D-only HECs might also appear in more T2D or control samples. Type 2 diabetes and control samples had highly correlated V and J gene usage patterns, with an average between-sample correlation of roughly 0.97. Only a few highly-expanded CD4+ clones (median one) were found in type 2 diabetes patients, and these clones made up a median approximately 3.7% of reads.

All diabetic patients met standard classification criteria for type 1 or type 2 diabetes, with glucose and C-peptide assessed by WHO-recommended methods. Donors with other autoimmune diseases or infections within the previous four weeks were excluded. An approximately 10-milliliter sample of peripheral blood was drawn from every participant. PBMCs were isolated with LymphoPrep density separation. Worth noting for this clonotype: Its antigen target is currently unknown. No clone much larger than this one lies a single base away; base qualities are absent.

CDR3 length: 13 amino acids, cysteine to phenylalanine. The DNA shown is the 39-base CDR3, in frame from base 1. CDR1 and CDR2, per the germline V gene, are SGHTA and FQGTGA. Deletion took 0 bases off V and 3 bases off J, with a span of 5 bases between the germline ends. The reads were generated on an Illumina MiSeq. Genomic DNA from sorted T cell subsets was used as template for TCRbeta CDR3 amplification. The TCRbeta CDR3 region was amplified by multiplex PCR with 30 forward and 13 reverse primers. PCR products were purified with AMPure XP beads, then indices and adaptors were added in a second approximately 25-cycle PCR. Before sequencing, libraries were gel-purified with the QIAquick Gel Extraction Kit. Per the source publication's procedure: FLASH was used to merge paired-end reads, and IgBLAST was used to align the merged reads to IMGT V, D and J germline references. Reads with below 70% alignment identity to germline references were discarded, and some 10 million reads were retained study-wide. CDR3 boundaries, reading frame and productivity were assigned following IMGT definitions. Clones at or above 1% of reads were defined as highly-expanded clones, and diversity was measured by normalized Shannon entropy. Unpaired two-tailed t-tests were used to test for differences in Shannon entropy between groups. TCRdb cleaned the public reads at Q25 with fastp, built clones with MiXCR and kept in-frame beta chains. Every CDR3 protein is listed once, alongside the most common genes and DNA of its rows. None of the V and J calls come from the authors' own analysis; TCRdb made them. The sample profile shows about 290,000 distinct CDR3 sequences; more than 40% of them were found once. Roughly 15% of the sample is held by the ten biggest clonotypes.

The chain joins TRBV7-3 to TRBJ1-1; a confident D gene designation cannot be given. Sequenced: peripheral blood mononuclear cells (PBMCs). The origin of this receptor is a man younger than 35 with type 2 diabetes. The DNA is TGTGCCAGCAGCTTAACTGCATACACTGAAGCTTTCTTT. Translated, this gives CASSLTAYTEAFF.